This T cell receptor beta chain was captured by sequencing in a study of cytomegalovirus exposure and HLA in healthy donors. Study as a whole: The study's early data release held 80 million to 95 million unique TCRs from HLA-typed donors.

Study results and limitations: Some V segments (TRBV6-2 and TRBV6-3 among them) were excluded as indistinguishable. A later analysis linked some 18,000 TCR beta sequences to HLA alleles at 0.05 false discovery rate. Under in vitro conditions, three CMV-associated chains were confirmed as specific for CMV antigens.

Points on this clone: Its antigen is as yet unknown.

V lost 4 bases, J lost 3 bases, and 15 bases lay in between. Germline V gives CDR1 LGHNA, CDR2 YNFKEQ. This CDR3 has 15 amino acids. Primers included in the PCR were 60 Vbeta and 13 Jbeta primers. Repertoires were generated with immunoSEQ multiplex PCR, while TCRdb's copy carries only in-frame clones and drops some. The repertoire has about 180,000 clones, 84% of them found once; the top ten carry 4% to 6%. The sequence was collected from a man aged 18 to 29 in good health and CMV-seronegative. V is TRBV4-2 and J is TRBJ2-5, with a possible D match to TRBD2 (5 bases). Sequencing was performed on PBMCs. CDR3 region: CASSLQPGNEETQYF. Here the CDR3 DNA reads TGTGCCAGCAGCCTTCAGCCGGGGAACGAAGAGACCCAGTACTTC.